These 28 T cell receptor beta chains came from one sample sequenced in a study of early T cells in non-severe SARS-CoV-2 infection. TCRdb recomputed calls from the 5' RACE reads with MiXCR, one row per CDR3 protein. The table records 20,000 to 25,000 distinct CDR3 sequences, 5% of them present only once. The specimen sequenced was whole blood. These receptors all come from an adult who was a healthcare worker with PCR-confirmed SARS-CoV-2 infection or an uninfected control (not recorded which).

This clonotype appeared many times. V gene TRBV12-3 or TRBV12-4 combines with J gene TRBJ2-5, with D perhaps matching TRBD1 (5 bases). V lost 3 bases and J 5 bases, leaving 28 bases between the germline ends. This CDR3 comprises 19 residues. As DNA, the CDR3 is TGTGCCAGCAGTTTTCGTCGGCCAGGGCAAGGGATTTTCTCGGAGACCCAGTACTTC. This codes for CASSFRRPGQGIFSETQYF.

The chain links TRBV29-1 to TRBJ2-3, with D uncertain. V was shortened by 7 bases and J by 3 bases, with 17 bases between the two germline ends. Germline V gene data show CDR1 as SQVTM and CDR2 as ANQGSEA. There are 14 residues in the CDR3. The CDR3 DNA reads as TGCAGCGCCGTGGGGTTTGGTGCGACAGATACGCAGTATTTT. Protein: CSAVGFGATDTQYF.

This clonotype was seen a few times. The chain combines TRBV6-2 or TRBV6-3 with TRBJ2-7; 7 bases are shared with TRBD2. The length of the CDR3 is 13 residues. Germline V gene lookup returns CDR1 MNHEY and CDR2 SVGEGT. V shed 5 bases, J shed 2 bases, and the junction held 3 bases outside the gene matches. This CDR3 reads CASSPRGAYEQYF. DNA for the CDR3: TGTGCCAGCAGTCCCCGGGGGGCCTACGAGCAGTACTTC.

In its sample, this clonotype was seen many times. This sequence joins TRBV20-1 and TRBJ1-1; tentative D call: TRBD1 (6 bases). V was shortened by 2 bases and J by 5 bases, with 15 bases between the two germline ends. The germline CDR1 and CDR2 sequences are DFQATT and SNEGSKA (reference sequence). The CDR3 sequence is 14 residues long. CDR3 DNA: TGCAGTGCTAGATCAGGGGTCGTGACAACTGAAGCTTTCTTT. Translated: CSARSGVVTTEAFF.

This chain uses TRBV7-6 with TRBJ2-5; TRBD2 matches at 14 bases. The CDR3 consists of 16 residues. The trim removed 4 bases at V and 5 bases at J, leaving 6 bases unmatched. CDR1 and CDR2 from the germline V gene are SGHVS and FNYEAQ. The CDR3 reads CASSSWTSGGPETQYF. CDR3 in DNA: TGTGCCAGCAGCTCTTGGACTAGCGGGGGGCCGGAGACCCAGTACTTC.

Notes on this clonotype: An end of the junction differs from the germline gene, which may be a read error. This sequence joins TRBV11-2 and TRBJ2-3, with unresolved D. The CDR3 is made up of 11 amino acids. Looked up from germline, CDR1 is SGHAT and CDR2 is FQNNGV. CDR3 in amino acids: CTSTRTDTQYF. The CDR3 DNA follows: TGTACCAGCACCCGTACAGATACGCAGTATTTT.

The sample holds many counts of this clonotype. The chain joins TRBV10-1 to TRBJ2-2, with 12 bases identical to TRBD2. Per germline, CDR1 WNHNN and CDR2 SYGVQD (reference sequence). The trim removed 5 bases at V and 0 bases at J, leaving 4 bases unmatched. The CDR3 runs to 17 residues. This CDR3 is CASSKTSGGPNTGELFF. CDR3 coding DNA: TGCGCCAGCAGTAAGACTAGCGGGGGACCGAACACCGGGGAGCTGTTTTTT.

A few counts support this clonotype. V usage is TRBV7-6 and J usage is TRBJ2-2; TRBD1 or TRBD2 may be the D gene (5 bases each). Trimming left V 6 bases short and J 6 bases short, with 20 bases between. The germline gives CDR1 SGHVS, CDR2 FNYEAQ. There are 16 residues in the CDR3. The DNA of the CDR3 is TGTGCCAGCAGGCCCGGGACCGCTCGTAACGCCGGGGAGCTGTTTTTT. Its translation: CASRPGTARNAGELFF. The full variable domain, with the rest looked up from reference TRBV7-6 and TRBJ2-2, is GAGVSQSPRYKVTKRGQDVALRCDPISGHVSLYWYRQALGQGPEFLTYFNYEAQQDKSGLPNDRFSAERPEGSISTLTIQRTEQRDSAMYRCASRPGTARNAGELFFGEGSRLTVL.

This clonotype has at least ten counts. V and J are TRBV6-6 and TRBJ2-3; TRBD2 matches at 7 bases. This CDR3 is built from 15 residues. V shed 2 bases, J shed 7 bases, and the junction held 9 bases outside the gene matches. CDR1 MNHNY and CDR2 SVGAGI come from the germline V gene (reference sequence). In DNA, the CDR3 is TGTGCCAGCAGTTACGGCGGGGGATACGGAAATACGCAGTATTTT. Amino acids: CASSYGGGYGNTQYF.

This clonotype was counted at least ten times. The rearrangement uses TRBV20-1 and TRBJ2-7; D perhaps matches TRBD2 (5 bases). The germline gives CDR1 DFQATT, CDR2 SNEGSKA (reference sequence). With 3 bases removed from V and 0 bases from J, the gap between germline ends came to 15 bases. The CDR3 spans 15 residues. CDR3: CSARDTRWSSYEQYF. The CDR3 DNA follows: TGCAGTGCTAGGGATACTAGGTGGAGCTCCTACGAGCAGTACTTC.

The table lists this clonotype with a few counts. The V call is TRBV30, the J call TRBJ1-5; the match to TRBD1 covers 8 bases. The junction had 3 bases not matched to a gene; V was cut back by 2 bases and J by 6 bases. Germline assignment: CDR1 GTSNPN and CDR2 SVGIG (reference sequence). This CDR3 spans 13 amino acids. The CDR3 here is CAWSPGGGQPQHF. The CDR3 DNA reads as TGTGCCTGGAGTCCAGGGGGCGGTCAGCCCCAGCATTTT.

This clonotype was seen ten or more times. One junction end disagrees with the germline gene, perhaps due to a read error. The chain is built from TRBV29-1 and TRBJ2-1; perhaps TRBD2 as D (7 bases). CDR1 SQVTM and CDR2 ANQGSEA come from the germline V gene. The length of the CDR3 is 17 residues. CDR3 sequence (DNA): TGCAGCGTCGAAGACCCTCGACGCGGGGGCCCCTACAATGAGCAGTTCTTC. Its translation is CSVEDPRRGGPYNEQFF.

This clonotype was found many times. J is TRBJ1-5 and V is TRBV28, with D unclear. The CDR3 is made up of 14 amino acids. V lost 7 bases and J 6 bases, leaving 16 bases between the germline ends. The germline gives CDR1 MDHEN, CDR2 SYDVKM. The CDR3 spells CASMLQNGFQPQHF. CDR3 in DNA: TGTGCCAGCATGCTACAGAATGGGTTTCAGCCCCAGCATTTT.

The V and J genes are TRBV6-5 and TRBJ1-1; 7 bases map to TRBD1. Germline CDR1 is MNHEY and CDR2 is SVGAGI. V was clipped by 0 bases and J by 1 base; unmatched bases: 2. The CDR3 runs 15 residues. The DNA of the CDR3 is TGTGCCAGCAGTTACTCCGACAGGGCGAACACTGAAGCTTTCTTT. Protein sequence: CASSYSDRANTEAFF.

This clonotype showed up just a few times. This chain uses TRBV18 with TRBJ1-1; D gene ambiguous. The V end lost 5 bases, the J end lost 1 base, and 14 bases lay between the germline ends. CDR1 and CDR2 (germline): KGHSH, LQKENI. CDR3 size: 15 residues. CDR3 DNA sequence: TGTGCCAGCTCATCCTCGATAGGACCGAACACTGAAGCTTTCTTT. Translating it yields CASSSSIGPNTEAFF.

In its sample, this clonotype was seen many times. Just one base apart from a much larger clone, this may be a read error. The CDR3: CASSPSTDTEVFF. CDR3 sequence (DNA): TGTGCCAGCAGCCCCTCAACCGACACTGAAGTTTTCTTT. This sequence joins TRBV3-1 and TRBJ1-1, with D unresolved. Per germline, CDR1 LGHDT and CDR2 YNNKEL (reference sequence). The CDR3 totals 13 residues.

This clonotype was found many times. CDR3 nucleotide sequence: TGTGCCAGCAGTCCGCAGACGGCGAACACTGAAGCTTTCTTT. This encodes CASSPQTANTEAFF. This chain joins TRBV6-5 and TRBJ1-1; D is unclear. Trimming shortened V by 5 bases and J by 1 base, and 11 bases separated the two germline ends. The V gene's germline CDR1 is MNHEY and CDR2 SVGAGI. The CDR3 has 14 amino acids.

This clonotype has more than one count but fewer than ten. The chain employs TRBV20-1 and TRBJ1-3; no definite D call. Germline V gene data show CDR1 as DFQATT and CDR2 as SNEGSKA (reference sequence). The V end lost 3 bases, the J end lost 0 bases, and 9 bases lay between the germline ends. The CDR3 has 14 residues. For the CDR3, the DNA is TGCAGTGCTAGGTACAAGAGCTCTGGAAACACCATATATTTT. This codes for CSARYKSSGNTIYF.

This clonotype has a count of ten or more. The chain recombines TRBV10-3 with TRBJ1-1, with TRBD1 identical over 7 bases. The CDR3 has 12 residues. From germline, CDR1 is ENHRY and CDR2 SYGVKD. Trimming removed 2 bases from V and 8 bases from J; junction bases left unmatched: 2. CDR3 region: CAISEPTGEAFF. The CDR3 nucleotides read TGTGCCATCAGTGAGCCGACAGGGGAAGCTTTCTTT.

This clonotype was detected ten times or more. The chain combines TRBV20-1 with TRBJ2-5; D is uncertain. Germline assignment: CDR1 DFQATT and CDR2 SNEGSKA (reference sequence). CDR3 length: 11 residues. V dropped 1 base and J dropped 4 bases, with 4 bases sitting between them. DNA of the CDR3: TGCAGTGCTAGAGTACCAGAGACCCAGTACTTC. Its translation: CSARVPETQYF.

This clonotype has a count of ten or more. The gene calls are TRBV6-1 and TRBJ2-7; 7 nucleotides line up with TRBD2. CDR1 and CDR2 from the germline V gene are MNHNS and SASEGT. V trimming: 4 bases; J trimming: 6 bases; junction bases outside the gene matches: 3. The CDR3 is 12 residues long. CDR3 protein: CASSATSVEQYF. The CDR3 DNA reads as TGTGCCAGCAGTGCTACTAGCGTCGAGCAGTACTTC.

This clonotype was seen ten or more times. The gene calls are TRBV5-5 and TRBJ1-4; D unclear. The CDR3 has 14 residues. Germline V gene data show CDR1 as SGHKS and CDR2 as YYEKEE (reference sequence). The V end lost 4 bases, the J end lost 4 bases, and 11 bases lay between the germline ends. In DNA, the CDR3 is TGTGCCAGCAGCATAACGGGAAGTAATGAAAAACTGTTTTTT. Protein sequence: CASSITGSNEKLFF.

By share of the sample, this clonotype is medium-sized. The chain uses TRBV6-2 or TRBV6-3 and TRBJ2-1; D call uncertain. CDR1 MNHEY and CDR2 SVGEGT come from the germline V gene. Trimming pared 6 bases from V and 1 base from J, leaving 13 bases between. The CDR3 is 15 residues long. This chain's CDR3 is CASSLPGSSYNEQFF. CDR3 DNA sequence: TGTGCCAGCAGCCTCCCCGGGTCTTCCTACAATGAGCAGTTCTTC.

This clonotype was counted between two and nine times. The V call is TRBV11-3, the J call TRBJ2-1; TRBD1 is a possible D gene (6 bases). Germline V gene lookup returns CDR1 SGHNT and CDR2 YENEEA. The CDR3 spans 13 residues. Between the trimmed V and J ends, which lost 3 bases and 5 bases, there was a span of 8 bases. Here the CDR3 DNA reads TGTGCCAGCAGCTTGGACAGAAACAATGAGCAGTTCTTC. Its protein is CASSLDRNNEQFF.

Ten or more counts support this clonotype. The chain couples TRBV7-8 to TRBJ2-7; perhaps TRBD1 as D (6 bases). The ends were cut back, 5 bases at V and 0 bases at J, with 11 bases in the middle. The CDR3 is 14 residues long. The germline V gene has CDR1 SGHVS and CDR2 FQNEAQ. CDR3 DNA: TGTGCCAGCAGCCTCGGACAGTCCTCCTACGAGCAGTACTTC. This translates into CASSLGQSSYEQYF.

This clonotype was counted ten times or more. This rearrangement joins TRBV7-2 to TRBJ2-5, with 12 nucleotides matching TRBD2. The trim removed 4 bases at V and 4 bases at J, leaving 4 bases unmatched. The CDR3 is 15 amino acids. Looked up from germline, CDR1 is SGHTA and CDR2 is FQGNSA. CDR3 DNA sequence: TGTGCCAGCAGCTCCCTAGCGGGGGGGCCAGAGACCCAGTACTTC. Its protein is CASSSLAGGPETQYF. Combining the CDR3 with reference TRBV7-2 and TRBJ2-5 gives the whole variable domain GAGVSQSPSNKVTEKGKDVELRCDPISGHTALYWYRQSLGQGLEFLIYFQGNSAPDKSGLPSDRFSAERTGGSVSTLTIQRTQQEDSAVYLCASSSLAGGPETQYFGPGTRLLVL.

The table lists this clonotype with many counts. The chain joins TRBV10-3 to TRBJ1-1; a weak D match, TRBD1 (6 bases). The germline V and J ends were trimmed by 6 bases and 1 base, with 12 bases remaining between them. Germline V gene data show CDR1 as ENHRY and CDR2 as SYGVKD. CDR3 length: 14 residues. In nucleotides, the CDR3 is TGTGCCATCAGAGACAGGTGGGGGAACACTGAAGCTTTCTTT. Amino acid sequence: CAIRDRWGNTEAFF.

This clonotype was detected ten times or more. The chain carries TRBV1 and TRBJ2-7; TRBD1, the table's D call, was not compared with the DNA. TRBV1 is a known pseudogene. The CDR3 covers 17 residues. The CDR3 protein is CTSSQFCHPGGPYEQYF. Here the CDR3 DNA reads TGCACCAGCAGCCAATTCTGCCACCCGGGGGGGCCCTACGAGCAGTACTTC.